The 27 T cell receptor beta chains presented below share a single source sample, sequenced in a study of cytomegalovirus exposure and HLA in healthy donors (dated by TCRdb to about 2017). Libraries were made using the immunoSEQ multiplex PCR assay. For the multiplex PCR, a mixture combining 60 forward primers for TCR Vbeta segments and 13 reverse primers for TCR Jbeta segments was used. Drawn from immuneACCESS, this table holds only the in-frame rearrangements with V and J called that TCRdb kept. Clones are partly lost; checked studies trace under half to an unresolved V gene and leave the rest unexplained. The sample profile shows more than 150,000 clones; approximately 80% of them were found once. The biggest ten clones account for roughly 1.4% of the sample. The specimen was PBMCs. The origin of the receptors is a girl under 18 in good health and CMV-seropositive.

The CDR3 spells CASSPRDRGLETQYF. DNA of the CDR3: TGTGCCAGCAGCCCCCGGGACAGGGGGCTGGAGACCCAGTACTTC. The V and J genes are TRBV5-6 and TRBJ2-5; 12 bases agree with TRBD1. The CDR3 loop spans 15 amino acids. J lost 5 bases, V lost 4 bases, and 6 bases had no gene match. Germline V gene lookup returns CDR1 SGHDT and CDR2 YYEEEE.

The chain links TRBV19 to TRBJ2-1, with D maybe TRBD2 (6 bases). This CDR3 has 14 amino acids. Trimming took off 5 bases at V and 7 bases at J, with 15 bases between the two ends. The germline gives CDR1 LNHDA, CDR2 SQIVND (reference sequence). CDR3 coding DNA: TGTGCCAGTAGTCTATGGGCTAGCGAAAATGAGCAGTTCTTC. Encoded protein: CASSLWASENEQFF.

The chain employs TRBV10-3 and TRBJ1-2; D not certain. The CDR3 runs 19 residues. V lost 4 bases and J lost 4, with 28 bases in between. Germline V gene lookup returns CDR1 ENHRY and CDR2 SYGVKD. CDR3 coding DNA: TGTGCCATCAGTGGCCCCTTACTAGGTGGCAGACCTCCAGGCTATGGCTACACCTTC. Its translation is CAISGPLLGGRPPGYGYTF.

The chain combines TRBV27 with TRBJ2-7, with D perhaps TRBD2 (6 bases). The germline V gene has CDR1 MNHEY and CDR2 SMNVEV (reference sequence). The CDR3 length is 15 residues. V lost 6 bases to trimming and J lost 6 bases, with 21 bases between them. The CDR3 spells CASRVSGTPTSEQYF. The CDR3 DNA is TGTGCCAGCAGGGTCTCCGGGACTCCCACCAGCGAGCAGTACTTC.

This chain links TRBV10-3 with TRBJ2-1; 7 bases are shared with TRBD2. Germline CDR1 is ENHRY and CDR2 is SYGVKD. With 0 bases clipped from V and 5 bases from J, the junction kept 19 bases outside the gene matches. The CDR3 runs 20 residues. In DNA form, the CDR3 reads TGTGCCATCAGTGAGTCCCGTGACTCTATGGCGGGAGAATCGCACAATGAGCAGTTCTTC. Encoded protein: CAISESRDSMAGESHNEQFF.

The chain has TRBV7-9 and TRBJ1-1; 7 nucleotides line up with TRBD1. Germline lookup yields CDR1 SEHNR and CDR2 FQNEAQ (reference sequence). The CDR3 loop spans 15 amino acids. V was clipped by 5 bases and J by 1 base; unmatched bases: 7. The CDR3 DNA sequence: TGTGCCAGCAGCCGAGACGGGACAGCGAACACTGAAGCTTTCTTT. Protein: CASSRDGTANTEAFF.

The genes are TRBV6-5 and TRBJ2-1; 7 nucleotides agree with TRBD2. Germline V gene data show CDR1 as MNHEY and CDR2 as SVGAGI. The CDR3 covers 15 residues. The J segment lost 6 bases and the V segment lost 0 bases, leaving 5 bases of the junction unmatched. CDR3 sequence: CASSYSRLAANEQFF. The DNA for the CDR3 is TGTGCCAGCAGTTACTCCCGGCTAGCGGCCAATGAGCAGTTCTTC.

Written as DNA, the CDR3 is TGCGCCAGCAGCTTACTCCCCTCTAACACCGGGGAGCTGTTTTTT. Amino acids: CASSLLPSNTGELFF. This chain uses TRBV5-1 with TRBJ2-2; no clear D. Trimming removed 2 bases at V and 2 bases at J, with 10 bases between. CDR3 size: 15 residues. CDR1 SGHRS and CDR2 YFSETQ come from the germline V gene.

The rearrangement joins TRBV30 to TRBJ2-5; a weak D match, TRBD1 (5 bases). V was clipped by 0 bases and J by 4 bases, with 6 bases between them. Germline V gene data show CDR1 as GTSNPN and CDR2 as SVGIG (reference sequence). This CDR3 has 12 amino acids. This chain's CDR3 is CAWSVQGETQYF. DNA of the CDR3: TGTGCCTGGAGTGTTCAGGGAGAGACCCAGTACTTC.

The chain is built from TRBV7-3 and TRBJ1-1, with 7 bases matching TRBD1. The CDR3 covers 18 residues. With V trimmed by 1 base and J by 0 bases, 11 bases remained unmatched. Germline CDR1 and CDR2: SGHTA and FQGTGA. The CDR3 loop is CASSLSPRDREMNTEAFF. The CDR3 nucleotides read TGTGCCAGCAGCTTAAGCCCCCGGGACAGAGAAATGAACACTGAAGCTTTCTTT.

The genes are TRBV6-5 and TRBJ2-1; 11 positions match TRBD2. Germline trimming cut 4 bases from V and 7 bases from J; bases unmatched to any gene: 9. Germline-derived CDR1 and CDR2 are MNHEY and SVGAGI. This CDR3 region has 16 residues. CDR3: CASSFRLAGLGNEQFF. The DNA for the CDR3 is TGTGCCAGCAGTTTCAGACTAGCGGGACTGGGTAATGAGCAGTTCTTC.

This chain links TRBV14 with TRBJ2-1; 8 nucleotides match TRBD2. V lost 1 base, J lost 3 bases, and 2 bases stayed unmatched. Germline V CDR1 and CDR2: SGHDN, FVKESK. The CDR3 length is 15 residues. The CDR3 bases are TGTGCCAGCAGCCAAGGGACTAGCAACTACAATGAGCAGTTCTTC. Amino acids: CASSQGTSNYNEQFF.

The chain carries TRBV29-1 and TRBJ2-1; D gene unclear. Germline V gene lookup returns CDR1 SQVTM and CDR2 ANQGSEA. The V and J ends lost 4 bases and 2 bases respectively, with 9 bases between them. CDR3 length: 13 residues. The CDR3 region has the DNA TGCAGCGTTGCGGGTTACACCTACAATGAGCAGTTCTTC. Translating it yields CSVAGYTYNEQFF.

This chain uses TRBV29-1 with TRBJ2-1, with 8 bases fitting TRBD2. Germline CDR1 is SQVTM and CDR2 is ANQGSEA. With V trimmed by 0 bases and J by 8 bases, 12 bases remained unmatched. The CDR3 is 16 residues long. The CDR3 DNA reads as TGCAGCGTTGAAGATCTATTAGCGGGATGGGTCGATGAGCAGTTCTTC. Its translation is CSVEDLLAGWVDEQFF.

V usage is TRBV12-2 and J usage is TRBJ2-3; no check of the table's D call, TRBD2, against the DNA was made. TRBV12-2 is a documented pseudogene. The CDR3 length is 14 residues. CDR3 region: CASRSWTSADTQYF. In DNA, the CDR3 is TGTGCAAGTCGCTCGTGGACTAGTGCAGATACGCAGTATTTT.

The rearrangement joins TRBV27 to TRBJ1-1; 7 positions match TRBD1. The CDR3 covers 16 residues. The V and J ends lost 5 bases and 3 bases, in that order; junction bases with no gene match: 12. In germline, CDR1 is MNHEY, CDR2 SMNVEV (reference sequence). CDR3 sequence: CASSARDRTGDTEAFF. The CDR3 nucleotides read TGTGCCAGCAGTGCCCGGGACAGAACGGGGGACACTGAAGCTTTCTTT.

The V and J genes are TRBV9 and TRBJ2-3, with TRBD2 matching 7 bases. Germline V gene sequence: CDR1 SGDLS, CDR2 YYNGEE. The CDR3 spans 14 residues. V shed 4 bases, J shed 6 bases, and the junction held 8 bases outside the gene matches. The CDR3 nucleotides are TGTGCCAGCAGCTTTGGACTAGGGGCGGATACGCAGTATTTT. As protein: CASSFGLGADTQYF.

The chain combines TRBV7-9 with TRBJ1-1; 9 nucleotides match TRBD1. The CDR3 is 14 residues long. The germline V gene has CDR1 SEHNR and CDR2 FQNEAQ (reference sequence). Losses at the gene ends were 5 bases for V and 2 bases for J; bases not matched to a gene: 3. CDR3 DNA sequence: TGTGCCAGCAGCAAGGGACAGGGAAACACTGAAGCTTTCTTT. It specifies CASSKGQGNTEAFF.

This chain uses TRBV25-1 with TRBJ1-4, with 8 nucleotides matching TRBD1. With V trimmed by 3 bases and J by 5 bases, 14 bases remained unmatched. The CDR3 sequence is 18 residues long. The germline V gene encodes CDR1 MGHDK and CDR2 SYGVNS. CDR3 sequence reads: CASSEFQDGRGRNEKLFF. In DNA, the CDR3 is TGTGCCAGCAGTGAGTTCCAGGATGGCAGGGGGCGCAATGAAAAACTGTTTTTT. Variable domain in full (rest from reference TRBV25-1 and TRBJ1-4): EADIYQTPRYLVIGTGKKITLECSQTMGHDKMYWYQQDPGMELHLIHYSYGVNSTEKGDLSSESTVSRIRTEHFPLTLESARPSHTSQYLCASSEFQDGRGRNEKLFFGSGTQLSVL.

The chain employs TRBV14 and TRBJ2-5; 8 bases match TRBD1. CDR3 length equals 14 residues. The V gene's germline CDR1 is SGHDN and CDR2 FVKESK. V trimming: 4 bases; J trimming: 4 bases; junction bases outside the gene matches: 5. CDR3 region: CASSLRQGSETQYF. DNA of the CDR3: TGTGCCAGCAGCCTTCGACAGGGGTCAGAGACCCAGTACTTC. The whole variable domain, remainder taken from reference TRBV14 and TRBJ2-5, is EAGVTQFPSHSVIEKGQTVTLRCDPISGHDNLYWYRRVMGKEIKFLLHFVKESKQDESGMPNNRFLAERTGGTYSTLKVQPAELEDSGVYFCASSLRQGSETQYFGPGTRLLVL.

This clone was detected a few times. This sequence joins TRBV30 and TRBJ1-1; 9 nucleotides match TRBD1. Germline CDR1 is GTSNPN and CDR2 is SVGIG (reference sequence). After removal of 8 bases from V and 8 bases from J, the junction contained 12 bases not matched to a gene. This CDR3 spans 13 amino acids. Here the CDR3 reads CAGNRGRGLEAFF. The CDR3 DNA is TGTGCCGGTAACAGGGGGCGCGGGCTAGAAGCTTTCTTT.

The chain links TRBV5-1 to TRBJ2-2, with D possibly matching TRBD1 (6 bases). CDR3 size: 16 residues. CDR1 is SGHRS, CDR2 YFSETQ, per germline. Deletions cut 1 base from V and 1 base from J, with 11 bases between. The CDR3 sequence: CASSLMGHLNTGELFF. Here the CDR3 DNA reads TGCGCCAGCAGCTTGATGGGACACCTGAACACCGGGGAGCTGTTTTTT.

The chain has TRBV7-9 and TRBJ1-3; 9 bases fit TRBD1. Trimming at V came to 3 bases and at J to 0 bases, leaving 9 bases not matched to a gene. CDR3 size: 18 residues. Germline assignment: CDR1 SEHNR and CDR2 FQNEAQ (reference sequence). CDR3 protein: CASSFTGGSPSSGNTIYF. The CDR3 nucleotides read TGTGCCAGCAGCTTCACAGGGGGCAGTCCGAGCTCTGGAAACACCATATATTTT.

The V call is TRBV5-6, the J call TRBJ1-4; TRBD1 might be the D (6 bases). Germline CDR1 reads SGHDT; CDR2 reads YYEEEE. V gave up 7 bases and J gave up 8 bases, with 18 bases separating them. The CDR3 consists of 14 residues. The CDR3 DNA follows: TGTGCCAGCGTGCTTTGGGGGGGCGGCGAAAAACTGTTTTTT. Translation: CASVLWGGGEKLFF.

As DNA, the CDR3 is TGTGCCAGTAGTGGGTCACCCGAGCGTCAGCCCCAGCATTTT. Its translation: CASSGSPERQPQHF. This sequence joins TRBV19 and TRBJ1-5, with D unresolved. From germline, CDR1 is LNHDA and CDR2 SQIVND (reference sequence). The CDR3 totals 14 residues. Between the trimmed V and J ends, which lost 5 bases and 6 bases, there was a span of 14 bases. The variable domain in full, completed from reference TRBV19 and TRBJ1-5, reads DGGITQSPKYLFRKEGQNVTLSCEQNLNHDAMYWYRQDPGQGLRLIYYSQIVNDFQKGDIAEGYSVSREKKESFPLTVTSAQKNPTAFYLCASSGSPERQPQHFGDGTRLSIL.

This clone was observed a handful of times. The chain is built from TRBV27 and TRBJ1-3; D call uncertain. This CDR3 contains 14 residues. Germline CDR1 and CDR2: MNHEY and SMNVEV (reference sequence). The V gene lost 5 bases and the J gene lost 0 bases, with 8 bases spanning the gap. Here the CDR3 reads CASSNGSSGNTIYF. In DNA, the CDR3 is TGTGCCAGCAGTAACGGGAGCTCTGGAAACACCATATATTTT.

This chain links TRBV11-2 with TRBJ2-7; 15 nucleotides match TRBD2. This CDR3 has 14 residues. Germline trimming cut 5 bases from V and 6 bases from J; bases unmatched to any gene: 2. Germline V CDR1 and CDR2: SGHAT, FQNNGV. CDR3 protein: CASSPGLAGGEQYF. The DNA of the CDR3 is TGTGCCAGCAGCCCGGGACTAGCGGGAGGCGAGCAGTACTTC. The full variable domain, rest sourced from reference TRBV11-2 and TRBJ2-7, is EAGVAQSPRYKIIEKRQSVAFWCNPISGHATLYWYQQILGQGPKLLIQFQNNGVVDDSQLPKDRFSAERLKGVDSTLKIQPAKLEDSAVYLCASSPGLAGGEQYFGPGTRLTVT.